The source of this T cell receptor beta chain is a study of blood T cell repertoires in COVID-19. Remarks on this clone: Other DNA sequences in the same sample also yield this CDR3.

The repertoire was sequenced with immunoSEQ multiplex PCR; TCRdb's copy has only in-frame clones and lacks some. The sample records under 250,000 clones, roughly 80% being singletons. The junction had 3 bases not matched to a gene; V was cut back by 2 bases and J by 0 bases. The germline gives CDR1 KGHSH, CDR2 LQKENI. This CDR3 comprises 15 residues. The TCR sequence derives from a young woman with acute or convalescent COVID-19. Input material: peripheral blood. This chain links TRBV18 with TRBJ2-7, with 8 positions matching TRBD1. CDR3 nucleotides: TGTGCCAGCTCACCAGGACAGGGAAGCTCCTACGAGCAGTACTTC. Translating it yields CASSPGQGSSYEQYF.